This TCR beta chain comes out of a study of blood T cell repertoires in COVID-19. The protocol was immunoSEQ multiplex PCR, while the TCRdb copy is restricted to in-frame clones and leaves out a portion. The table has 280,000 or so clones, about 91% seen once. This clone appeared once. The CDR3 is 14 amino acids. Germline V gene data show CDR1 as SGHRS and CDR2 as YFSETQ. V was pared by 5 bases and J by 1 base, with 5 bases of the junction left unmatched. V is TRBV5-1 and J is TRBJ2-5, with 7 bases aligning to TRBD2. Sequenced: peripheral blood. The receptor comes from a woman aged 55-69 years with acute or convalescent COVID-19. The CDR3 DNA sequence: TGCGCCAGCAGATTACTAGCGACCCAAGAGACCCAGTACTTC. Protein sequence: CASRLLATQETQYF.